This is a list of T cell receptor beta chains from one sample in a study of blood T cell repertoires in COVID-19. TCRdb's copy holds only in-frame clones and misses some; the assay was immunoSEQ multiplex PCR. This table has about 240,000 clones, about 80% appearing once. Sequenced material: peripheral blood. The receptors stem from an elderly woman with acute or convalescent COVID-19. The CDR3 runs from the conserved cysteine through the conserved F or W. D genes are given only for firm matches. Clone size is shown for a subset of rows, as once, few, many or a class of expanded clone.

cdr3_aa: CSVEPGQGASEAFF; cdr3_nt: TGCAGCGTTGAACCGGGACAGGGGGCGAGTGAAGCTTTCTTT; v_call: TRBV29-1; j_call: TRBJ1-1; clone_size: NA; d_call: TRBD1
cdr3_aa: CASSVGLAGSYEQYF; cdr3_nt: TGTGCCAGCAGCGTAGGGCTAGCGGGCTCCTACGAGCAGTACTTC; v_call: TRBV9; j_call: TRBJ2-7; clone_size: NA; d_call: TRBD2
cdr3_aa: CATSDLRTGASQETQYF; cdr3_nt: TGTGCCACCAGTGATCTCCGGACAGGGGCTAGCCAAGAGACCCAGTACTTC; v_call: TRBV24-1; j_call: TRBJ2-5; clone_size: NA; d_call: TRBD1
cdr3_aa: CASSPRGGGYNEQFF; cdr3_nt: TGTGCCAGCAGTCCTCGCGGGGGGGGTTACAATGAGCAGTTCTTC; v_call: TRBV6-6; j_call: TRBJ2-1; clone_size: NA; d_call: TRBD2
cdr3_aa: CASSFMGQWETQYF; cdr3_nt: TGTGCCAGCAGCTTCATGGGGCAATGGGAGACCCAGTACTTC; v_call: TRBV9; j_call: TRBJ2-5; clone_size: NA; d_call: NA
cdr3_aa: CASSPVGRYTEAFF; cdr3_nt: TGTGCCAGCAGCCCGGTTGGGCGATACACTGAAGCTTTCTTT; v_call: TRBV7-9; j_call: TRBJ1-1; clone_size: NA; d_call: NA
cdr3_aa: CASRAQTVNTEAFF; cdr3_nt: TGTGCCAGCAGAGCACAGACAGTGAACACTGAAGCTTTCTTT; v_call: TRBV7-8; j_call: TRBJ1-1; clone_size: NA; d_call: NA
cdr3_aa: CASSVSGRANEKLFF; cdr3_nt: TGTGCCAGCAGCGTATCGGGGAGGGCGAATGAAAAACTGTTTTTT; v_call: TRBV7-6; j_call: TRBJ1-4; clone_size: once; d_call: NA
cdr3_aa: CASSTPTGGTETQYF; cdr3_nt: TGTGCCAGCAGCACCCCGACAGGGGGTACGGAGACCCAGTACTTC; v_call: TRBV7-2; j_call: TRBJ2-5; clone_size: NA; d_call: TRBD1
cdr3_aa: CASSYSGSGGTEAFF; cdr3_nt: TGTGCCAGCAGTTACTCTGGGTCAGGGGGCACTGAAGCTTTCTTT; v_call: TRBV6-5; j_call: TRBJ1-1; clone_size: NA; d_call: TRBD1
cdr3_aa: CASSYPGTSGSETQYF; cdr3_nt: TGTGCCAGCAGTTATCCCGGGACTAGCGGTTCAGAGACCCAGTACTTC; v_call: TRBV6-6; j_call: TRBJ2-5; clone_size: NA; d_call: TRBD2
cdr3_aa: CASSIKRTGPEPDTQYF; cdr3_nt: TGTGCCAGTAGTATTAAGAGGACAGGGCCGGAACCAGATACGCAGTATTTT; v_call: TRBV19; j_call: TRBJ2-3; clone_size: NA; d_call: TRBD1
cdr3_aa: CASSQLQGEGTEAFF; cdr3_nt: TGTGCCAGCAGCCAGTTACAGGGTGAAGGAACTGAAGCTTTCTTT; v_call: TRBV14; j_call: TRBJ1-1; clone_size: NA; d_call: NA
cdr3_aa: CASSQAWDRGSYGYTF; cdr3_nt: TGTGCCAGCAGCCAAGCATGGGACAGGGGTTCCTATGGCTACACCTTC; v_call: TRBV4-2; j_call: TRBJ1-2; clone_size: NA; d_call: TRBD1
cdr3_aa: CATTQGANQPQHF; cdr3_nt: TGTGCCACGACCCAGGGGGCGAATCAGCCCCAGCATTTT; v_call: TRBV6-1; j_call: TRBJ1-5; clone_size: NA; d_call: TRBD1
cdr3_aa: CASTLFGSGGAHNEQFF; cdr3_nt: TGTGCCAGCACCTTATTTGGGTCGGGGGGCGCCCACAATGAGCAGTTCTTC; v_call: TRBV27; j_call: TRBJ2-1; clone_size: NA; d_call: NA
cdr3_aa: CAISDGQVGLSNQPQHF; cdr3_nt: TGTGCCATCAGCGATGGACAGGTGGGATTATCAAATCAGCCCCAGCATTTT; v_call: TRBV10-3; j_call: TRBJ1-5; clone_size: NA; d_call: TRBD1
cdr3_aa: CAISNRGEETQYF; cdr3_nt: TGTGCCATCAGTAACAGGGGTGAAGAGACCCAGTACTTC; v_call: TRBV10-3; j_call: TRBJ2-5; clone_size: NA; d_call: TRBD1
cdr3_aa: CASRRDRGDYGYTF; cdr3_nt: TGTGCCAGCAGGAGGGACAGGGGAGACTATGGCTACACCTTC; v_call: TRBV6-5; j_call: TRBJ1-2; clone_size: once; d_call: TRBD1
cdr3_aa: CASSFPGGSTGELFF; cdr3_nt: TGTGCCAGCAGCTTCCCAGGGGGAAGTACCGGGGAGCTGTTTTTT; v_call: TRBV5-4; j_call: TRBJ2-2; clone_size: NA; d_call: TRBD1
cdr3_aa: CASSQPAGVPGNTIYF; cdr3_nt: TGTGCCAGCAGCCAGCCGGCGGGCGTCCCTGGAAACACCATATATTTT; v_call: TRBV3-1/TRBV3-2; j_call: TRBJ1-3; clone_size: few; d_call: NA
cdr3_aa: CASSPLGSPVNEKLFF; cdr3_nt: TGTGCCAGCAGCCCCCTCGGGAGCCCCGTTAATGAAAAACTGTTTTTT; v_call: TRBV7-6; j_call: TRBJ1-4; clone_size: NA; d_call: NA
cdr3_aa: CASGRQGVGTQYF; cdr3_nt: TGTGCCAGCGGCCGGCAGGGGGTTGGTACGCAGTATTTT; v_call: TRBV7-2; j_call: TRBJ2-3; clone_size: NA; d_call: TRBD1
cdr3_aa: CASSPPGPSTGNSPLHF; cdr3_nt: TGTGCCAGCAGCCCGCCCGGGCCTTCAACGGGAAATTCACCCCTCCACTTT; v_call: TRBV21-1; j_call: TRBJ1-6; clone_size: NA; d_call: NA
cdr3_aa: CAINPAQVPPYEQYF; cdr3_nt: TGTGCCATCAACCCAGCCCAGGTACCCCCCTACGAGCAGTACTTC; v_call: TRBV10-3; j_call: TRBJ2-7; clone_size: NA; d_call: NA
cdr3_aa: CASSGRLSEAFF; cdr3_nt: TGTGCCAGCAGCGGTCGACTTTCTGAAGCTTTCTTT; v_call: TRBV3-1/TRBV3-2; j_call: TRBJ1-1; clone_size: NA; d_call: NA
cdr3_aa: CAWTHSGVYTF; cdr3_nt: TGTGCCTGGACCCACTCAGGGGTTTACACCTTC; v_call: TRBV30; j_call: TRBJ1-2; clone_size: NA; d_call: NA
cdr3_aa: CASSVGRIGGLTSPLHF; cdr3_nt: TGTGCCAGCAGCGTAGGGAGGATAGGTGGCCTAACTTCACCCCTCCACTTT; v_call: TRBV9; j_call: TRBJ1-6; clone_size: NA; d_call: NA
cdr3_aa: CASSSAGSPTGELFF; cdr3_nt: TGTGCCAGCTCATCCGCCGGGAGCCCCACCGGGGAGCTGTTTTTT; v_call: TRBV18; j_call: TRBJ2-2; clone_size: NA; d_call: NA
cdr3_aa: CSVLRDRGSGEQFF; cdr3_nt: TGCAGCGTCCTCCGGGACAGGGGCTCCGGTGAGCAGTTCTTC; v_call: TRBV29-1; j_call: TRBJ2-1; clone_size: NA; d_call: TRBD1
cdr3_aa: CASSPKGVQETQYF; cdr3_nt: TGTGCCAGCAGCCCGAAGGGGGTCCAAGAGACCCAGTACTTC; v_call: TRBV7-9; j_call: TRBJ2-5; clone_size: NA; d_call: NA
cdr3_aa: CASSLDGTGYEQYF; cdr3_nt: TGCGCCAGCAGCTTGGATGGGACAGGTTACGAGCAGTACTTC; v_call: TRBV5-1; j_call: TRBJ2-7; clone_size: NA; d_call: TRBD1